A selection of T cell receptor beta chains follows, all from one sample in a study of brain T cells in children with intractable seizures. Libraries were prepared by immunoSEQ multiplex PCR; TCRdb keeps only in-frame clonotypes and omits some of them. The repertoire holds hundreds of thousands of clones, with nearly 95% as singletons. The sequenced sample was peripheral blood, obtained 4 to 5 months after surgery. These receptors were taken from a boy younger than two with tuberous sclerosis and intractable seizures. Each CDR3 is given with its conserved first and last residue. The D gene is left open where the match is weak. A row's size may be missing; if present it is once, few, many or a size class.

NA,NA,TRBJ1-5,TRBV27,TGTGCCAGCAGGGAGAGACGGACTAGCAATCAGCCCCAGCATTTT,CASRERRTSNQPQHF
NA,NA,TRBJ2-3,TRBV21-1,TGTGCCAGCAGCCTAAGACAGGGATACGCAGATACGCAGTATTTT,CASSLRQGYADTQYF
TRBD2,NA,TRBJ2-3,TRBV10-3,TGTGCCATCAGTGGCCTAGCGGGAGGCACAGATACGCAGTATTTT,CAISGLAGGTDTQYF
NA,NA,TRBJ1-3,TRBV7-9,TGTGCCAGCAGCCCAGGGGCCCACATTGCTGGAAACACCATATATTTT,CASSPGAHIAGNTIYF
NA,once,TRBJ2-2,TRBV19,TGTGCCAGTAGTACCCCCGGGTCCGGGGAGCTGTTTTTT,CASSTPGSGELFF
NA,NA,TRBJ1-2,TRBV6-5,TGTGCCAGCAGTTGGGCGACAGAAGCTAACTATGGCTACACCTTC,CASSWATEANYGYTF
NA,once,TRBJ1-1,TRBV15,TGTGCCACCAGCAGACAGGTTCTGATGAACACTGAAGCTTTCTTT,CATSRQVLMNTEAFF
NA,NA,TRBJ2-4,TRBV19,TGTGCCAGTGCCAGGTGGGCAGGAGCCAAAAACATTCAGTACTTC,CASARWAGAKNIQYF
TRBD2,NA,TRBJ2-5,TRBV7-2,TGTGCCAGCAGCTTAGCGACTAGCGGGGGACAAGAGACCCAGTACTTC,CASSLATSGGQETQYF
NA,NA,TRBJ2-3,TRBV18,TGTGCCAGCTCACCGGCTGCTACTAGCACAGATACGCAGTATTTT,CASSPAATSTDTQYF
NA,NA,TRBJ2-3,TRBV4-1,TGCGCCAGCAGCCCATTACAGAAACTAAGCACAGATACGCAGTATTTT,CASSPLQKLSTDTQYF